The clone carrying this TCR beta chain was seen once. Measured with immunoSEQ multiplex PCR; TCRdb has only the in-frame clones, and not every one. The sample lists 90,000 to 100,000 clones, 84% seen once, with 20% to 25% in the top ten. This record belongs to a study of blood T cell repertoires in COVID-19. The ends were cut back, 1 base at V and 0 bases at J, with 10 bases in the middle. The CDR3 spans 16 residues. CDR1 SGHVS and CDR2 FNYEAQ come from the germline V gene. The TCR was taken from a man in his sixties with acute or convalescent COVID-19. Sequenced sample: peripheral blood. The V call is TRBV7-6, the J call TRBJ2-1, with D possibly being TRBD2 (6 bases). CDR3 DNA sequence: TGTGCCAGCAGCTTAGGGGAGGATAGCTCCTACAATGAGCAGTTCTTC. The encoded protein is CASSLGEDSSYNEQFF.